The clone carrying this T cell receptor (beta chain) was seen more than once but under ten times. Its target is not known. TCRdb re-called the 5' RACE reads with MiXCR, one entry per CDR3 protein. The sample lists 88,000 or so distinct CDR3 sequences, about 15% seen once, with 4.5% to 7% in the top ten. This record comes from a study of early T cells in non-severe SARS-CoV-2 infection. Overall study context: Sequencing of unsorted whole blood was done on bulk RNA, leaving chains unpaired. Study observations and caveats: The matching step, a VDJdb search, favored anti-spike CD8 responses and missed private and CD4 specificities.

The V gene's germline CDR1 is KGHSH and CDR2 LQKENI. V was shortened by 3 bases and J by 2 bases, with 16 bases between the two germline ends. The CDR3 sequence is 16 residues long. V is TRBV18 and J is TRBJ2-5; D is ambiguous. The specimen was whole blood. This receptor was taken from an adult who was a healthcare worker with PCR-confirmed SARS-CoV-2 infection or an uninfected control (not recorded which). In nucleotides, the CDR3 is TGTGCCAGCTCACCGTACTACAGTGCCGATCAAGAGACCCAGTACTTC. Its protein is CASSPYYSADQETQYF. Variable domain in full (rest from reference TRBV18 and TRBJ2-5): NAGVMQNPRHLVRRRGQEARLRCSPMKGHSHVYWYRQLPEEGLKFMVYLQKENIIDESGMPKERFSAEFPKEGPSILRIQQVVRGDSAAYFCASSPYYSADQETQYFGPGTRLLVL.